This T cell receptor beta chain emerged from a study of T cells expressing NK-cell markers. Study-level background: The TCR beta repertoires originated in sorted CD3+CD56+NKG2C+, CD3+CD56+NKG2C- and CD3+CD56-NKG2C+ T cells. There were seven HCMV-seropositive donors and one seronegative donor among the eight sequenced. Study observations and caveats: Whether expanded NKG2C-expressing T cell clones recognize HCMV is unknown.

Looked up from germline, CDR1 is MNHEY and CDR2 is SMNVEV (reference sequence). The CDR3 loop spans 16 amino acids. On this clonotype itself: Its specificity is not known.

TCR beta cDNA was generated via 5'RACE template switching incorporating UMIs. TCRdb derives one entry per CDR3 protein from the 5' RACE reads, leaving out DNA. Its listing shows under 600,000 distinct CDR3 sequences. The sequenced sample was blood T cells: a sorted CD56 or NKG2C T cell subset, CD4+ or CD8+ T cells, or bulk PBMC T cells (not recorded which). The rearrangement links TRBV27 to TRBJ2-5; TCRdb's assignment of TRBD2 cannot be checked, as there is no DNA. The receptor was isolated from a woman between 45 and 65 years old in good health. The chain's CDR3 is CASSLSTSGRPETQYF.